The source of this T cell receptor (beta chain) is a study of PD-1 blockade in classical Hodgkin lymphoma. Points from the study as a whole: Lower baseline TCR diversity was reported for newly diagnosed patients than for healthy donors.

TCRdb keeps only in-frame clones here, not all; method: immunoSEQ multiplex PCR. Of around 13,000 clones in the sample, roughly 90% were seen once. The ends were cut back, 1 base at V and 2 bases at J, with 13 bases in the middle. The length of the CDR3 is 16 residues. Germline CDR1 and CDR2: SEHNR and FQNEAQ (reference sequence). As concerns this clone: What it recognizes is unknown.

Autologous stem cell transplantation was followed by relapse in every patient, and brentuximab vedotin exposure varied. Magnetic negative selection was used to purify CD4+ T cells from thawed PBMCs. This specimen was CD4+ T cells from blood, taken at baseline. The clonotype originates from a human donor with classical Hodgkin lymphoma. The V call is TRBV7-9, the J call TRBJ2-3; a possible D gene is TRBD2 (5 bases). CDR3 sequence reads: CASSLDPGGLTDTQYF. The CDR3 region has the DNA TGTGCCAGCAGCTTAGATCCAGGAGGCCTCACAGATACGCAGTATTTT.